The 25 T cell receptor beta chains below all came from one sample that was sequenced in a study of T cell responses to AZD1222 COVID-19 vaccine. The protocol was immunoSEQ multiplex PCR, while the TCRdb copy is restricted to in-frame clones and leaves out a portion. The sample consists of 180,000 or so clones, approximately 89% of them appearing once. Sequenced here: peripheral blood, sampled 28 days after the second AZD1222 dose. The receptors shown here come from an adult who received the AZD1222 COVID-19 vaccine.

This clone appeared a single time. The chain uses TRBV6-2 or TRBV6-3 and TRBJ2-7; D remains ambiguous. V lost 4 bases to trimming and J lost 7 bases, with 17 bases between them. The CDR3 contains 14 residues. Per the germline V gene, CDR1 is MNHEY and CDR2 is SVGEGT. The CDR3 is CASSSLEPRGEQYF. The CDR3 nucleotides read TGTGCCAGCAGTTCCCTTGAGCCGCGTGGAGAGCAGTACTTC.

The table lists this clone with a count of one. As DNA, the CDR3 is TGTGCCAGCAGTGTCCCGGGACCTAGCTCTGGAAACACCATATATTTT. Its translation: CASSVPGPSSGNTIYF. The gene calls are TRBV28 and TRBJ1-3; possibly TRBD1 for D (5 bases). V was clipped by 5 bases and J by 0 bases, with 14 bases between them. CDR3 length: 16 residues. Per the germline V gene, CDR1 is MDHEN and CDR2 is SYDVKM.

The chain joins TRBV18 to TRBJ1-1, with a weak D call TRBD1 (5 bases). The CDR3 is 14 residues long. V lost 6 bases and J lost 4, with 15 bases in between. Per the germline V gene, CDR1 is KGHSH and CDR2 is LQKENI. CDR3 in DNA: TGTGCCAGCTCCCCCAACGCAGGGTTCACTGAAGCTTTCTTT. Its protein product is CASSPNAGFTEAFF.

The chain uses TRBV12-3 or TRBV12-4 and TRBJ2-3; tentative D call: TRBD1 (6 bases). Trimming stripped 3 bases from V and 6 bases from J, with 10 bases between. The CDR3 sequence is 13 residues long. The CDR3 reads CASSFYRGDTQYF. For the CDR3, the DNA is TGTGCCAGCAGTTTTTATAGGGGGGATACGCAGTATTTT.

This clone has just one count. This chain links TRBV30 with TRBJ1-1; a possible D gene is TRBD1 (6 bases). Trimming pared 1 base from V and 1 base from J, leaving 10 bases between. This CDR3 has 14 amino acids. Germline lookup yields CDR1 GTSNPN and CDR2 SVGIG (reference sequence). The CDR3 here is CAWSGQVRNTEAFF. The CDR3, as DNA: TGTGCCTGGAGTGGACAGGTTAGGAACACTGAAGCTTTCTTT.

The chain carries TRBV7-2 and TRBJ1-6, with TRBD1 matching 8 bases. This CDR3 comprises 15 residues. Germline CDR1 is SGHTA and CDR2 is FQGNSA. V shed 5 bases and J 6 bases; nucleotides not matched to a gene: 6. CDR3: CASSKETGVNSPLHF. The CDR3 DNA reads TGTGCCAGCAGCAAAGAGACAGGGGTTAATTCACCCCTCCACTTT.

The chain uses TRBV7-3 and TRBJ2-6; D not certain. Germline CDR1 and CDR2: SGHTA and FQGTGA. This CDR3 comprises 14 residues. With 4 bases removed from V and 7 bases from J, the gap between germline ends came to 11 bases. The CDR3 loop reads CASSSGYGANVLTF. In DNA, the CDR3 is TGTGCCAGCAGCTCTGGTTATGGCGCCAACGTCCTGACTTTC. Using reference TRBV7-3 and TRBJ2-6 for the parts outside the CDR3, the full variable domain is GAGVSQTPSNKVTEKGKYVELRCDPISGHTALYWYRQSLGQGPEFLIYFQGTGAADDSGLPNDRFFAVRPEGSVSTLKIQRTERGDSAVYLCASSSGYGANVLTFGAGSRLTVL.

The genes are TRBV9 and TRBJ2-5, with 11 bases that match TRBD2. Germline CDR1 SGDLS, CDR2 YYNGEE. Germline trimming cut 0 bases from V and 1 base from J; bases unmatched to any gene: 5. The CDR3 sequence is 17 residues long. The CDR3 nucleotides read TGTGCCAGCAGCGTAGGTGGGACTAGCGGAATCCAAGAGACCCAGTACTTC. This encodes CASSVGGTSGIQETQYF.

This clone showed up just once. This chain uses TRBV7-6 with TRBJ2-7, with D perhaps matching TRBD2 (6 bases). Germline V gives CDR1 SGHVS, CDR2 FNYEAQ. Trimming took 3 bases from V and 3 from J, leaving 9 bases between them. This CDR3 spans 13 amino acids. CDR3 sequence: CASSLGRLYEQYF. The CDR3 DNA follows: TGTGCCAGCAGCTTGGGGAGGCTCTACGAGCAGTACTTC.

CDR3 bases: TGTGCCAGCAGCTTGGATTCGACTGAAGCTTTCTTT. Residues: CASSLDSTEAFF. The gene calls are TRBV7-9 and TRBJ1-1; D remains ambiguous. With 3 bases removed from V and 5 bases from J, the gap between germline ends came to 7 bases. Germline CDR1 SEHNR, CDR2 FQNEAQ (reference sequence). The CDR3 is 12 residues long.

The chain is built from TRBV7-9 and TRBJ2-7, with a weak D call TRBD1 (6 bases). This CDR3 is built from 12 residues. Deletions cut 1 base from V and 6 bases from J, with 7 bases between. Germline CDR1 and CDR2: SEHNR and FQNEAQ (reference sequence). The CDR3 is CASSLGRGEQYF. The CDR3 DNA sequence: TGTGCCAGCAGCTTAGGCAGGGGCGAGCAGTACTTC.

The V gene is TRBV7-3, the J gene TRBJ2-2, with D possibly being TRBD1 (6 bases). V was trimmed by 4 bases and J by 0 bases, leaving 9 bases between them. The CDR3 is 15 residues long. Germline CDR1 is SGHTA and CDR2 is FQGTGA. The CDR3 nucleotides read TGTGCCAGCAGCTCCGGGACAACGAACACCGGGGAGCTGTTTTTT. Translated, it gives CASSSGTTNTGELFF.

The rearrangement uses TRBV25-1 and TRBJ1-5; the match to TRBD1 covers 8 bases. V shed 3 bases and J 2 bases; nucleotides not matched to a gene: 3. Germline V gene sequence: CDR1 MGHDK, CDR2 SYGVNS. CDR3 length equals 15 residues. The CDR3 DNA is TGTGCCAGCAGTGATGGACAGGGAGGCAATCAGCCCCAGCATTTT. Its protein is CASSDGQGGNQPQHF.

Only one count was recorded for this clone. The CDR3 reads CASSRQINYEQYF. The CDR3 DNA reads TGTGCCAGCAGTAGGCAGATAAACTACGAGCAGTACTTC. This chain uses TRBV2 with TRBJ2-7; D is unclear. CDR1 and CDR2 from the germline V gene are SNHLY and FYNNEI. The CDR3 runs 13 residues. V shed 5 bases and J shed 3 bases, with 11 bases lying between them.

This clone was found once. V usage is TRBV19 and J usage is TRBJ1-5, with 9 bases fitting TRBD1. J lost 3 bases, V lost 2 bases, and 11 bases had no gene match. Germline loops: CDR1 LNHDA, CDR2 SQIVND (reference sequence). The CDR3 sequence is 18 residues long. CDR3 nucleotides: TGTGCCAGTAGTATATCCCTCCCGGGACAGGGAACCAATCAGCCCCAGCATTTT. Translation gives CASSISLPGQGTNQPQHF.

J is TRBJ1-3 and V is TRBV12-3 or TRBV12-4; D remains ambiguous. The CDR3 sequence is 13 residues long. The V end was cut by 3 bases, the J end by 4 bases, with 7 bases between. CDR3 protein: CASSFSIGNTIYF. In DNA form, the CDR3 reads TGTGCCAGCAGTTTTTCTATCGGAAACACCATATATTTT.

The V gene is TRBV10-3, the J gene TRBJ1-4; 9 positions agree with TRBD1. CDR3 size: 15 residues. With V trimmed by 4 bases and J by 7 bases, 7 bases remained unmatched. Germline assignment: CDR1 ENHRY and CDR2 SYGVKD. The CDR3 spells CAISVKTGGSEKLFF. For the CDR3, the DNA is TGTGCCATCAGTGTCAAAACAGGGGGCAGTGAAAAACTGTTTTTT.

The chain is built from TRBV30 and TRBJ1-1; D gene uncertain. V was shortened by 1 base and J by 3 bases, with 9 bases between the two germline ends. Germline CDR1 reads GTSNPN; CDR2 reads SVGIG (reference sequence). This CDR3 contains 13 residues. The CDR3 loop is CAWSGGWHTEAFF. CDR3 sequence (DNA): TGTGCCTGGAGTGGAGGCTGGCACACTGAAGCTTTCTTT.

This rearrangement joins TRBV18 to TRBJ1-5; 7 bases align to TRBD1. Germline V gives CDR1 KGHSH, CDR2 LQKENI. Trimming at V came to 5 bases and at J to 2 bases, leaving 3 bases not matched to a gene. The CDR3 is made up of 14 amino acids. The CDR3 here is CASSRGHGNQPQHF. CDR3 DNA sequence: TGTGCCAGCTCAAGGGGGCATGGCAATCAGCCCCAGCATTTT.

This clone was observed at least ten times. V gene TRBV14 combines with J gene TRBJ1-2; D remains unclear. Germline V CDR1 and CDR2: SGHDN, FVKESK. Trimming stripped 3 bases from V and 2 bases from J, with 7 bases between. The CDR3 length is 13 residues. CDR3 DNA sequence: TGTGCCAGCAGCCATAGCAGAAACTATGGCTACACCTTC. This sequence encodes CASSHSRNYGYTF.

J is TRBJ2-7 and V is TRBV11-1; a possible D gene is TRBD2 (5 bases). V was shortened by 2 bases and J by 0 bases, with 14 bases between the two germline ends. Germline V gene data show CDR1 as SGHAT and CDR2 as FQDESV (reference sequence). The CDR3 has 16 amino acids. This CDR3 reads CASSLRPTRSSYEQYF. DNA of the CDR3: TGTGCCAGCAGCTTACGACCTACTAGGAGCTCCTACGAGCAGTACTTC.

The rearrangement links TRBV19 to TRBJ2-5, with 12 bases identical to TRBD1. Germline loops: CDR1 LNHDA, CDR2 SQIVND (reference sequence). J was trimmed by 4 bases and V by 6 bases; bases with no gene match: 3. The CDR3 extends over 14 amino acids. In DNA, the CDR3 is TGTGCCAGTAGAGGGACAGGGGGCCGAGAGACCCAGTACTTC. Translating gives CASRGTGGRETQYF. The whole variable domain, filled in from reference TRBV19 and TRBJ2-5, reads DGGITQSPKYLFRKEGQNVTLSCEQNLNHDAMYWYRQDPGQGLRLIYYSQIVNDFQKGDIAEGYSVSREKKESFPLTVTSAQKNPTAFYLCASRGTGGRETQYFGPGTRLLVL.

This chain uses TRBV19 with TRBJ2-6; D is undetermined. V lost 0 bases and J 4 bases, leaving 7 bases between the germline ends. Germline-derived CDR1 and CDR2 are LNHDA and SQIVND (reference sequence). The CDR3 has 15 residues. The CDR3 sequence is CASSIELSGANVLTF. DNA of the CDR3: TGTGCCAGTAGTATAGAGCTTAGCGGGGCCAACGTCCTGACTTTC.

V and J are TRBV19 and TRBJ1-1, with D unclear. The V end was cut by 8 bases, the J end by 2 bases, with 12 bases between. The CDR3 consists of 13 residues. Per the germline V gene, CDR1 is LNHDA and CDR2 is SQIVND (reference sequence). The CDR3 region is CASRMRRNTEAFF. CDR3 nucleotide sequence: TGTGCCAGTCGGATGCGACGTAACACTGAAGCTTTCTTT.

This clone occurred a few times. V and J are TRBV7-3 and TRBJ2-2; TRBD2 might be the D (5 bases). The germline V gene has CDR1 SGHTA and CDR2 FQGTGA. V lost 2 bases and J lost 0, with 10 bases in between. The CDR3 length is 16 residues. The CDR3 spells CASSLVGISNTGELFF. CDR3 coding DNA: TGTGCCAGCAGCTTAGTCGGGATTTCGAACACCGGGGAGCTGTTTTTT.